This T cell receptor (beta chain) was captured in a study of blood T cell repertoires in COVID-19. Background on the study: Donors in the United States, Italy and Spain gave samples during acute or convalescent COVID-19. PBMCs, B-cell-depleted T cells, or T cells provided the cDNA or gDNA that made up the material.

Per the authors' pipeline: Reference gene primer amplification gave nucleated cell count estimates. Sequencing was performed with immunoSEQ multiplex PCR; in TCRdb, only in-frame clones are kept and a portion is missing. V, J and clone size were drawn from that table, and D and trimming were deduced from the DNA. The repertoire consists of over 150,000 clones, with approximately 82% occurring once and the leading ten covering about 6.9%. V dropped 2 bases and J dropped 15; count of bases not matched to a gene: 10. CDR3 length: 13 residues. The V gene is TRBV12-3 or TRBV12-4, the J gene TRBJ2-1; 7 bases map to TRBD2. The specimen was peripheral blood. This receptor was taken from a human donor with acute or convalescent COVID-19. The donor label of this sample is uncertain. The CDR3 DNA sequence: TGTGCCAGCAGTTTAACGAGGGGAGGGAGTGGGTTCTTC. It translates to CASSLTRGGSGFF.